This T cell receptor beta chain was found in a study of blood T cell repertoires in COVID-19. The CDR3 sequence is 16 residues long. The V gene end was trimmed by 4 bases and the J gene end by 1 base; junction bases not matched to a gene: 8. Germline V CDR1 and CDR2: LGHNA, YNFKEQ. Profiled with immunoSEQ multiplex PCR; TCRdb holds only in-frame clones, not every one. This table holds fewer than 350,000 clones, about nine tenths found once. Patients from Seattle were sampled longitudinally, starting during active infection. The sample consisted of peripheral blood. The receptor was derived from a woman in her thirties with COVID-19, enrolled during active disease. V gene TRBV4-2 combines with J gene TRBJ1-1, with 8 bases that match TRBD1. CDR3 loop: CASSRKPTGGNTEAFF. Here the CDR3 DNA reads TGTGCCAGCAGCCGAAAACCCACAGGGGGGAACACTGAAGCTTTCTTT.